This T cell receptor beta chain came from a study of OX40 agonist ivuxolimab in advanced cancers. At the level of the study: There were three patients with partial responses, one having hepatocellular carcinoma and two cutaneous melanoma.

The ends were cut back, 0 bases at V and 0 bases at J, with 10 bases in the middle. The CDR3 totals 16 residues. Germline assignment: CDR1 SGDLS and CDR2 YYNGEE. Sequencing was performed with immunoSEQ multiplex PCR; in TCRdb, only in-frame clones are kept and a portion is missing. Of some 50,000 clones listed, roughly 94% were seen once; the top ten hold more than 9.5%. The sequences come from CD4+ or CD8+ T cells sorted from blood, collected in a trial of the OX40 agonist ivuxolimab. This sequence joins TRBV9 and TRBJ2-4; D may match TRBD1 or TRBD2 (6 bases each). This TCR was sampled from an adult with an advanced solid tumor such as melanoma, head and neck, liver or kidney cancer. The CDR3 loop is CASSVGGGLAKNIQYF. The CDR3 nucleotides are TGTGCCAGCAGCGTAGGAGGGGGGTTAGCCAAAAACATTCAGTACTTC.